Below, 29 T cell receptor beta chains from the same sample are listed, as sequenced in a study of cytotoxic CD8 clonotypes in ibrutinib-treated CLL. The assay was immunoSEQ multiplex PCR, and TCRdb's table has in-frame clones only and misses some. In the table there are some 200,000 clones, 79% of which are singletons. The source was PBMCs, collected after 12 months of ibrutinib treatment. Receptor source: a human donor with chronic lymphocytic leukemia.

This chain connects TRBV7-6 to TRBJ1-2; TRBD1 agrees at 8 bases. Germline V CDR1 and CDR2: SGHVS, FNYEAQ. This CDR3 contains 13 residues. J lost 8 bases, V lost 4 bases, and 6 bases had no gene match. The CDR3 bases are TGTGCCAGCAGCTCCCCAGGGGGCGAGGGCTACACCTTC. The encoded protein is CASSSPGGEGYTF.

In nucleotides, the CDR3 is TGTGCCTGGAGTGTACGGTGGGAGCAGTACTTC. Translating gives CAWSVRWEQYF. The chain couples TRBV30 to TRBJ2-7, with D uncertain. Germline V gene sequence: CDR1 GTSNPN, CDR2 SVGIG (reference sequence). Trimming shortened V by 0 bases and J by 7 bases, and 7 bases separated the two germline ends. CDR3 size: 11 residues.

In its sample, this clone was seen a few times. This chain links TRBV7-3 with TRBJ1-1; a weak D match, TRBD1 (6 bases). CDR3 length: 14 amino acids. Trimming left V 1 base short and J 2 bases short, with 8 bases between. Germline assignment: CDR1 SGHTA and CDR2 FQGTGA. The CDR3 sequence: CASSLNRDNTEAFF. Written as DNA, the CDR3 is TGTGCCAGCAGCTTAAACAGGGATAACACTGAAGCTTTCTTT.

The J gene is TRBJ2-3, the V gene TRBV6-1; TRBD2 is a possible D gene (5 bases). The germline V and J ends were trimmed by 4 bases and 4 bases, with 18 bases remaining between them. Germline V gives CDR1 MNHNS, CDR2 SASEGT. The CDR3 length is 16 residues. CDR3 coding DNA: TGTGCCAGCAGTGGCCCCACTAGGTGGCGCCCAGATACGCAGTATTTT. Encoded protein: CASSGPTRWRPDTQYF.

This clone was found a few times. The gene calls are TRBV12-2 and TRBJ1-1. TRBV12-2 represents a pseudogene. CDR3 length: 12 amino acids. In nucleotides, the CDR3 is TGTGCAAGTCGCTTAGCTTTCGTCCTGGCTTTCTTT. This encodes CASRLAFVLAFF.

V usage is TRBV2 and J usage is TRBJ1-5; D gene unclear. This CDR3 spans 15 amino acids. V shed 4 bases and J shed 2 bases, with 12 bases lying between them. Germline V gene lookup returns CDR1 SNHLY and CDR2 FYNNEI. CDR3 nucleotide sequence: TGTGCCAGCAGTGTTGAAGGAGTTGGCAATCAGCCCCAGCATTTT. Protein product: CASSVEGVGNQPQHF.

The V gene is TRBV7-9, the J gene TRBJ2-5, with D perhaps being TRBD1 or TRBD2 (5 bases each). V lost 1 base, J lost 4 bases, and 10 bases lay in between. There are 14 residues in the CDR3. The germline CDR1 and CDR2 sequences are SEHNR and FQNEAQ (reference sequence). CDR3 protein: CASSLVWGRETQYF. CDR3 sequence (DNA): TGTGCCAGCAGCTTAGTCTGGGGACGAGAGACCCAGTACTTC.

This clone was recorded many times. CDR3 protein: CASSPGLGRARNTIYF. Here the CDR3 DNA reads TGTGCCAGCTCACCCGGACTAGGGAGAGCCCGAAACACCATATATTTT. The chain carries TRBV18 and TRBJ1-3; no clear D. Germline assignment: CDR1 KGHSH and CDR2 LQKENI. V gave up 3 bases and J gave up 5 bases, with 17 bases separating them. The CDR3 covers 16 residues. The full variable domain, in which reference TRBV18 and TRBJ1-3 provide the parts outside the CDR3, is NAGVMQNPRHLVRRRGQEARLRCSPMKGHSHVYWYRQLPEEGLKFMVYLQKENIIDESGMPKERFSAEFPKEGPSILRIQQVVRGDSAAYFCASSPGLGRARNTIYFGEGSWLTVV.

The chain couples TRBV28 to TRBJ1-2, with D perhaps matching TRBD1 (5 bases). In germline, CDR1 is MDHEN, CDR2 SYDVKM. The ends were cut back, 5 bases at V and 4 bases at J, with 11 bases in the middle. CDR3 length: 13 residues. CDR3: CASSPDRSYGYTF. In nucleotides, the CDR3 is TGTGCCAGCAGTCCCGACAGATCCTATGGCTACACCTTC.

The chain couples TRBV30 to TRBJ2-3; 14 nucleotides line up with TRBD2. The CDR3 is made up of 20 amino acids. The germline V gene has CDR1 GTSNPN and CDR2 SVGIG (reference sequence). With V trimmed by 0 bases and J by 0 bases, 11 bases remained unmatched. CDR3 sequence: CAWSVLRTSGGLTSTDTQYF. The CDR3 nucleotides read TGTGCCTGGAGTGTACTGAGGACTAGCGGGGGGCTAACTAGCACAGATACGCAGTATTTT.

The V and J genes are TRBV27 and TRBJ1-3; maybe TRBD1 (5 bases). The V end was cut by 6 bases, the J end by 2 bases, with 17 bases between. The CDR3 covers 16 residues. Germline CDR1 and CDR2: MNHEY and SMNVEV (reference sequence). In DNA form, the CDR3 reads TGTGCCAGCAGCCCTAATAGAGGGACGGCTGGAAACACCATATATTTT. Protein product: CASSPNRGTAGNTIYF.

CDR3: CASSYSSGRDEQYF. The DNA of the CDR3 is TGTGCCAGCAGCTATTCTAGCGGGAGGGACGAGCAGTACTTC. The chain combines TRBV27 with TRBJ2-7; 12 positions agree with TRBD2. V shed 6 bases and J 5 bases; nucleotides not matched to a gene: 5. Germline CDR1 is MNHEY and CDR2 is SMNVEV (reference sequence). The length of the CDR3 is 14 residues.

The V call is TRBV27, the J call TRBJ2-3, with D hard to call. Trimming took off 7 bases at V and 4 bases at J, with 6 bases between the two ends. The CDR3 spans 11 residues. Germline V gene lookup returns CDR1 MNHEY and CDR2 SMNVEV (reference sequence). The CDR3 sequence is CASKEADTQYF. CDR3 DNA: TGTGCCAGCAAGGAAGCAGATACGCAGTATTTT.

This clone has only one observation. The chain joins TRBV4-1 to TRBJ1-5; D remains unclear. Trimming took 3 bases from V and 4 from J, leaving 7 bases between them. This CDR3 comprises 13 residues. CDR1 and CDR2 from the germline V gene are MGHRA and YSYEKL. The chain's CDR3 is CASSQTGNQPQHF. The CDR3 DNA is TGCGCCAGCAGCCAGACGGGAAATCAGCCCCAGCATTTT.

CDR3 nucleotide sequence: TGTGCCACCAGCGCCCGGGGGGCGATAGATGAGCAGTACTTC. It specifies CATSARGAIDEQYF. The gene calls are TRBV15 and TRBJ2-7; TRBD2 is a possible D gene (7 bases). Trimming left V 5 bases short and J 7 bases short, with 18 bases between. There are 14 residues in the CDR3. Germline V gives CDR1 LNHNV, CDR2 YYDKDF (reference sequence).

This clone came up once. The J gene is TRBJ2-1, the V gene TRBV5-1; TRBD2 aligns across 10 bases. The CDR3 runs to 16 residues. After removal of 3 bases from V and 5 bases from J, the junction contained 8 bases not matched to a gene. Germline V gene data show CDR1 as SGHRS and CDR2 as YFSETQ. The CDR3 DNA follows: TGCGCCAGCAGCTGGGGAGGGACTAGCGAGCACAATGAGCAGTTCTTC. Its translation is CASSWGGTSEHNEQFF.

This CDR3 reads CASSIRRGIRDEQFF. CDR3 sequence (DNA): TGTGCCAGTAGTATAAGGCGGGGAATAAGGGATGAGCAGTTCTTC. The chain has TRBV19 and TRBJ2-1; a possible D gene is TRBD2 (6 bases). V shed 2 bases and J shed 8 bases, with 16 bases lying between them. This CDR3 contains 15 residues. Germline-derived CDR1 and CDR2 are LNHDA and SQIVND (reference sequence).

This clone was seen a single time. This rearrangement joins TRBV18 to TRBJ1-2; tentative D call: TRBD1 (5 bases). The V gene's germline CDR1 is KGHSH and CDR2 LQKENI. Trimming removed 8 bases from V and 9 bases from J, with 22 bases in between. The CDR3 contains 14 residues. The CDR3 sequence is CASTFDRATFRYTF. CDR3 DNA: TGTGCCAGCACCTTTGACAGAGCAACTTTCCGCTACACCTTC. Variable domain in full (rest from reference TRBV18 and TRBJ1-2): NAGVMQNPRHLVRRRGQEARLRCSPMKGHSHVYWYRQLPEEGLKFMVYLQKENIIDESGMPKERFSAEFPKEGPSILRIQQVVRGDSAAYFCASTFDRATFRYTFGSGTRLTVV.

The chain links TRBV4-1 to TRBJ2-3; D may match TRBD1 or TRBD2 (5 bases each). The germline CDR1 and CDR2 sequences are MGHRA and YSYEKL. Trimming left V 4 bases short and J 4 bases short, with 9 bases between. This CDR3 has 13 residues. The CDR3 bases are TGCGCCAGCAGCCCTAAGGGACCAGATACGCAGTATTTT. Its translation: CASSPKGPDTQYF.

The chain uses TRBV5-1 and TRBJ2-5, with D possibly called TRBD1 or TRBD2 (5 bases each). V was pared by 3 bases and J by 1 base, with 13 bases between. The CDR3 consists of 15 residues. Germline V gene sequence: CDR1 SGHRS, CDR2 YFSETQ. The CDR3 nucleotides read TGCGCCAGCAGCTCCACCGGGACCACCCAAGAGACCCAGTACTTC. Amino acid sequence: CASSSTGTTQETQYF.

The gene calls are TRBV7-8 and TRBJ1-1; no definite D call. The germline V and J ends were trimmed by 1 base and 8 bases, with 14 bases remaining between them. The CDR3 consists of 14 residues. Looked up from germline, CDR1 is SGHVS and CDR2 is FQNEAQ. CDR3 bases: TGTGCCAGCAGCTTAGGGACCGATAGGGAGGAAGCTTTCTTT. Its translation: CASSLGTDREEAFF.

The V gene is TRBV6-5, the J gene TRBJ2-7; D ambiguous. The CDR3 has 14 amino acids. Between the trimmed V and J ends, which lost 5 bases and 3 bases, there was a span of 14 bases. The germline V gene encodes CDR1 MNHEY and CDR2 SVGAGI. CDR3 loop: CASSHMTAIYEQYF. For the CDR3, the DNA is TGTGCCAGCAGTCATATGACTGCGATCTACGAGCAGTACTTC.

The chain couples TRBV10-1 to TRBJ1-2; D uncertain. There are 13 residues in the CDR3. V shed 3 bases and J shed 4 bases, with 9 bases lying between them. The germline gives CDR1 WNHNN, CDR2 SYGVQD (reference sequence). CDR3 DNA: TGCGCCAGCAGTGAAGAAACGGGCTATGGCTACACCTTC. Translated: CASSEETGYGYTF.

This rearrangement joins TRBV9 to TRBJ2-7, with D perhaps TRBD2 (6 bases). The germline V and J ends were trimmed by 3 bases and 3 bases, with 25 bases remaining between them. Germline V CDR1 and CDR2: SGDLS, YYNGEE. The CDR3 is 18 amino acids. The CDR3 DNA follows: TGTGCCAGCAGCGCCTCCCGGGACTTCTACACATCCAACTACGAGCAGTACTTC. It is translated as CASSASRDFYTSNYEQYF.

The J gene is TRBJ1-2, the V gene TRBV6-1, with D perhaps matching TRBD1 (6 bases). Germline CDR1 MNHNS, CDR2 SASEGT. V lost 7 bases, J lost 4 bases, and 16 bases lay in between. This CDR3 is 14 amino acids long. The CDR3 protein is CASTEGWTVYGYTF. The CDR3 DNA reads as TGTGCCAGCACCGAAGGGTGGACAGTCTATGGCTACACCTTC.

A single count supports this clone. V and J are TRBV4-1 and TRBJ1-3, with D possibly TRBD1 on 5 matching bases. Trimming cost V 2 bases and J 1 base, with 12 bases left between them. This CDR3 is 16 amino acids long. The germline V gene has CDR1 MGHRA and CDR2 YSYEKL. The CDR3 region is CASSQNEGLSGNTIYF. The CDR3 DNA follows: TGCGCCAGCAGCCAAAATGAGGGGCTATCTGGAAACACCATATATTTT.

J is TRBJ2-7 and V is TRBV2; D could derive from TRBD1 or TRBD2 (6 bases each). Germline V gene data show CDR1 as SNHLY and CDR2 as FYNNEI. V was cut by 6 bases and J by 5 bases, with 17 bases left in between. The CDR3 runs 14 residues. The CDR3 loop is CASRRTEGGNEQYF. The CDR3 bases are TGTGCCAGCAGACGGACGGAGGGGGGAAACGAGCAGTACTTC.

The chain carries TRBV2 and TRBJ2-7; D gene ambiguous. Germline V gene lookup returns CDR1 SNHLY and CDR2 FYNNEI. With 2 bases removed from V and 5 bases from J, the gap between germline ends came to 10 bases. The CDR3 contains 13 residues. In nucleotides, the CDR3 is TGTGCCAGCAGTGAAAAGGCAGTGGACGAGCAGTACTTC. It specifies CASSEKAVDEQYF.

The chain carries TRBV11-2 and TRBJ2-6; no reliable D call. The CDR3 extends over 13 amino acids. The V gene lost 6 bases and the J gene lost 2 bases, with 5 bases spanning the gap. Germline CDR1 is SGHAT and CDR2 is FQNNGV. The CDR3 nucleotides read TGTGCCAGCAGGGGTGCTGGGGCCAACGTCCTGACTTTC. Translating it yields CASRGAGANVLTF.